This TCR beta chain was retrieved from a study of cytomegalovirus exposure and HLA in healthy donors. Per the germline V gene, CDR1 is SGHAT and CDR2 is FQNNGV. Losses at the gene ends were 4 bases for V and 8 bases for J; bases not matched to a gene: 5. The CDR3 loop spans 13 amino acids. Study-wide results and limits: Despite most TCR sequences being rare, some public TCRs occurred in many donors. For cytomegalovirus status, the classifier reportedly gave diagnoses with high specificity and sensitivity. Cytomegalovirus association was assigned to approximately 160 TCR beta chains.

Turning to this clone: Its antigen remains unidentified.

Assay used: immunoSEQ multiplex PCR; TCRdb lists only in-frame clones, some missing. The table includes around 120,000 clones, 70% to 90% detected once. Separate from the approximately 720-subject first cohort, the roughly 110-subject validation cohort was the one that the donors belonged to. The chain uses TRBV11-2 and TRBJ1-2; 9 bases agree with TRBD1. The TCR sequence derives from a woman aged 18-29 years in good health and CMV-seronegative. Source material: PBMCs. The CDR3 loop is CASSSGTGNGYTF. The DNA for the CDR3 is TGTGCCAGCAGCTCCGGGACAGGGAACGGCTACACCTTC.